Listed below are T cell receptor beta chains from one sample, sequenced in a study of radiotherapy plus CTLA-4 blockade in lung cancer. Assay used: immunoSEQ multiplex PCR; TCRdb lists only in-frame clones, some missing. The table lists about 1,500 clones, 88% of them singletons. The starting material was tumor tissue, obtained from a patient treated with radiotherapy plus ipilimumab. Receptors originate from a human donor with non-small cell lung cancer who had a complete response to radiotherapy plus ipilimumab. The CDR3 runs from the conserved cysteine through the conserved F or W. Each record gives: clone size, D gene, V gene, J gene, CDR3 protein, CDR3 DNA. D genes are given only for firm matches. Size is omitted from some rows. Given values are once, few, many or a class for expanded clones.

clone size: .; D gene: .; V gene: TRBV5-5; J gene: TRBJ1-5; CDR3 protein: CASSPGGGQPQHF; CDR3 DNA: TGTGCCAGCAGCCCAGGCGGTGGACAGCCCCAGCATTTT
clone size: .; D gene: TRBD1; V gene: TRBV5-1; J gene: TRBJ2-2; CDR3 protein: CASRRDRGGTGELFF; CDR3 DNA: TGCGCCAGCAGACGAGACAGGGGTGGAACCGGGGAGCTGTTTTTT
clone size: .; D gene: .; V gene: TRBV30; J gene: TRBJ2-6; CDR3 protein: CAWSLGSGANVLTF; CDR3 DNA: TGTGCCTGGAGTTTAGGCTCTGGGGCCAACGTCCTGACTTTC
clone size: .; D gene: .; V gene: TRBV4-3; J gene: TRBJ1-6; CDR3 protein: CASSQDYGPNSPLHF; CDR3 DNA: TGCGCCAGCAGCCAAGATTATGGCCCGAATTCACCCCTCCACTTT
clone size: .; D gene: .; V gene: TRBV18; J gene: TRBJ1-2; CDR3 protein: CASSVLRDDGYTF; CDR3 DNA: TGTGCCAGCTCCGTTTTGAGGGATGACGGCTACACCTTC
clone size: once; D gene: TRBD1; V gene: TRBV7-2; J gene: TRBJ1-1; CDR3 protein: CASRDRGRGNTEAFF; CDR3 DNA: TGTGCCAGCAGGGACAGGGGGCGCGGGAACACTGAAGCTTTCTTT
clone size: .; D gene: .; V gene: TRBV5-4; J gene: TRBJ1-1; CDR3 protein: CASSPNPGGATEAFF; CDR3 DNA: TGTGCCAGCAGCCCTAATCCCGGGGGTGCAACCGAAGCTTTCTTT
clone size: .; D gene: .; V gene: TRBV14; J gene: TRBJ2-1; CDR3 protein: CASSQTGGEPRYEQFF; CDR3 DNA: TGTGCCAGCAGCCAAACCGGAGGGGAGCCGAGGTATGAGCAGTTCTTC
clone size: once; D gene: .; V gene: TRBV7-8; J gene: TRBJ1-2; CDR3 protein: CASSLPPGRPANYGYTF; CDR3 DNA: TGTGCCAGCAGCTTACCTCCAGGACGGCCTGCTAACTATGGCTACACCTTC
clone size: .; D gene: .; V gene: TRBV19; J gene: TRBJ2-2; CDR3 protein: CASSFGVLLTGELFF; CDR3 DNA: TGTGCCAGTAGTTTCGGGGTTCTACTCACCGGGGAGCTGTTTTTT
clone size: .; D gene: .; V gene: TRBV4-3; J gene: TRBJ2-2; CDR3 protein: CASSQDRLGGSNTGELFF; CDR3 DNA: TGCGCCAGCAGCCAAGATCGCCTCGGGGGATCGAACACCGGGGAGCTGTTTTTT
clone size: .; D gene: TRBD1; V gene: TRBV19; J gene: TRBJ1-3; CDR3 protein: CASSSTGGNTIYF; CDR3 DNA: TGTGCCAGTAGCTCGACAGGGGGAAACACCATATATTTT
clone size: .; D gene: .; V gene: TRBV9; J gene: TRBJ2-6; CDR3 protein: CASSAWGSGANVLTF; CDR3 DNA: TGTGCCAGCAGCGCGTGGGGCTCTGGGGCCAACGTCCTGACTTTC
clone size: .; D gene: .; V gene: TRBV19; J gene: TRBJ2-2; CDR3 protein: CANSIGTLYTGELFF; CDR3 DNA: TGTGCCAATAGTATCGGGACACTATACACCGGGGAGCTGTTTTTT
clone size: few; D gene: .; V gene: TRBV7-9; J gene: TRBJ1-6; CDR3 protein: CASSRQENSPLHF; CDR3 DNA: TGTGCCAGCAGCAGACAGGAGAATTCACCCCTCCACTTT
clone size: once; D gene: .; V gene: TRBV27; J gene: TRBJ2-2; CDR3 protein: CARTGTSRAYGELFF; CDR3 DNA: TGTGCCAGGACCGGGACTTCGAGGGCCTACGGGGAGCTGTTTTTT
clone size: .; D gene: TRBD1; V gene: TRBV27; J gene: TRBJ1-1; CDR3 protein: CASNIPRGGARGNTEAFF; CDR3 DNA: TGTGCCAGCAATATCCCCAGGGGGGGGGCGCGAGGGAACACTGAAGCTTTCTTT
clone size: .; D gene: .; V gene: TRBV5-5; J gene: TRBJ1-2; CDR3 protein: CASRLDSGERPNYGYTF; CDR3 DNA: TGTGCCAGCAGACTGGACAGCGGCGAGAGACCTAACTATGGCTACACCTTC
clone size: .; D gene: .; V gene: TRBV27; J gene: TRBJ2-6; CDR3 protein: CASSLSRRSGANVLTF; CDR3 DNA: TGTGCCAGCAGTTTATCGAGGAGATCTGGGGCCAACGTCCTGACTTTC
clone size: .; D gene: .; V gene: TRBV12-5; J gene: TRBJ2-7; CDR3 protein: CASGSTAGTEQYF; CDR3 DNA: TGTGCTAGTGGTTCGACAGCAGGGACAGAGCAGTACTTC
clone size: .; D gene: .; V gene: TRBV7-9; J gene: TRBJ1-5; CDR3 protein: CASSSGSNQPQHF; CDR3 DNA: TGTGCCAGCAGCTCAGGTAGCAATCAGCCCCAGCATTTT
clone size: .; D gene: .; V gene: TRBV9; J gene: TRBJ1-1; CDR3 protein: CASSVGGLTEAFF; CDR3 DNA: TGTGCCAGCAGCGTAGGGGGTCTCACTGAAGCTTTCTTT
clone size: .; D gene: TRBD1; V gene: TRBV4-3; J gene: TRBJ2-2; CDR3 protein: CASSRRTGWTGELFF; CDR3 DNA: TGCGCCAGCAGCCGAAGGACAGGGTGGACCGGGGAGCTGTTTTTT
clone size: .; D gene: TRBD1; V gene: TRBV29-1; J gene: TRBJ1-2; CDR3 protein: CSVLGQANYGYTF; CDR3 DNA: TGCAGCGTTCTGGGACAGGCTAACTATGGCTACACCTTC
clone size: .; D gene: TRBD2; V gene: TRBV7-9; J gene: TRBJ2-1; CDR3 protein: CASSPPPRLAGSYNEQFF; CDR3 DNA: TGTGCCAGCAGCCCTCCCCCGAGACTAGCGGGGTCCTACAATGAGCAGTTCTTC
clone size: .; D gene: .; V gene: TRBV6-5; J gene: TRBJ2-3; CDR3 protein: CASSYPSRTDTQYF; CDR3 DNA: TGTGCCAGCAGTTACCCCAGTCGCACAGATACGCAGTATTTT
clone size: .; D gene: TRBD1; V gene: TRBV4-1; J gene: TRBJ2-5; CDR3 protein: CASSHPGQGETQYF; CDR3 DNA: TGCGCCAGCAGCCACCCGGGACAGGGAGAGACCCAGTACTTC
clone size: .; D gene: .; V gene: TRBV18; J gene: TRBJ1-2; CDR3 protein: CASSPTTGPDYGYTF; CDR3 DNA: TGTGCCAGCTCACCTACTACGGGGCCCGACTATGGCTACACCTTC
clone size: large; D gene: .; V gene: TRBV10-1; J gene: TRBJ1-3; CDR3 protein: CASSESTGGGNTIYF; CDR3 DNA: TGCGCCAGCAGTGAGTCGACAGGCGGCGGGAACACCATATATTTT
clone size: .; D gene: TRBD1; V gene: TRBV11-3; J gene: TRBJ2-5; CDR3 protein: CASSSPGTGGFAQETQYF; CDR3 DNA: TGTGCCAGCAGCAGCCCCGGGACAGGGGGTTTCGCACAAGAGACCCAGTACTTC
clone size: few; D gene: .; V gene: TRBV23-1; J gene: TRBJ1-1; CDR3 protein: CASSQTGRAFF; CDR3 DNA: TGCGCCAGCAGTCAGACAGGAAGGGCTTTCTTT
clone size: .; D gene: TRBD1; V gene: TRBV6-1; J gene: TRBJ2-1; CDR3 protein: CASRGQGQPYNEQFF; CDR3 DNA: TGTGCCAGCAGGGGACAGGGACAACCTTACAATGAGCAGTTCTTC
clone size: once; D gene: TRBD1; V gene: TRBV19; J gene: TRBJ1-5; CDR3 protein: CASSIGQGGSQPQHF; CDR3 DNA: TGTGCCAGTAGTATCGGACAGGGAGGAAGTCAGCCCCAGCATTTT
clone size: .; D gene: TRBD1; V gene: TRBV27; J gene: TRBJ2-3; CDR3 protein: CASSLSLPGQGNTQYF; CDR3 DNA: TGTGCCAGCAGTTTATCACTACCGGGACAGGGTAATACGCAGTATTTT
clone size: .; D gene: .; V gene: TRBV2; J gene: TRBJ1-3; CDR3 protein: CASSEALGARGNTIYF; CDR3 DNA: TGTGCCAGCAGTGAAGCCCTGGGGGCGAGAGGAAACACCATATATTTT
clone size: .; D gene: .; V gene: TRBV13; J gene: TRBJ1-3; CDR3 protein: CASSFSGAFTRSSGNTIYF; CDR3 DNA: TGTGCCAGCAGCTTTTCTGGGGCCTTTACTAGGAGCTCTGGAAACACCATATATTTT
clone size: .; D gene: .; V gene: TRBV27; J gene: TRBJ1-1; CDR3 protein: CASSRGFNTEAFF; CDR3 DNA: TGTGCCAGCAGTCGAGGGTTTAACACTGAAGCTTTCTTT
clone size: once; D gene: TRBD1; V gene: TRBV5-1; J gene: TRBJ1-4; CDR3 protein: CASSQTGGVRTNEKLFF; CDR3 DNA: TGCGCCAGCAGCCAAACAGGGGGGGTCAGGACTAATGAAAAACTGTTTTTT
clone size: .; D gene: TRBD1; V gene: TRBV7-9; J gene: TRBJ1-6; CDR3 protein: CASSSDRANINSPLHF; CDR3 DNA: TGTGCCAGCAGCTCCGACAGGGCCAATATTAATTCACCCCTCCACTTT
clone size: .; D gene: .; V gene: TRBV5-6; J gene: TRBJ2-7; CDR3 protein: CASSLGTLASYEQYF; CDR3 DNA: TGTGCCAGCAGCCTCGGGACGCTTGCCTCCTACGAGCAGTACTTC
clone size: .; D gene: TRBD1; V gene: TRBV6-1; J gene: TRBJ1-5; CDR3 protein: CASRAPGGSHQPQHF; CDR3 DNA: TGTGCCAGCAGAGCCCCAGGGGGCAGCCATCAGCCCCAGCATTTT
clone size: few; D gene: .; V gene: TRBV12-5; J gene: TRBJ1-1; CDR3 protein: CASGLGGRRYTEAFF; CDR3 DNA: TGTGCTAGTGGTTTGGGAGGACGGCGCTACACTGAAGCTTTCTTT
clone size: once; D gene: TRBD2; V gene: TRBV10-1; J gene: TRBJ2-1; CDR3 protein: CASSAVQGGTEQFF; CDR3 DNA: TGCGCCAGCAGTGCCGTCCAGGGAGGGACTGAGCAGTTCTTC
clone size: .; D gene: .; V gene: TRBV6-5; J gene: TRBJ2-7; CDR3 protein: CASSYSTISPEQYF; CDR3 DNA: TGTGCCAGCAGTTACTCTACGATATCTCCAGAGCAGTACTTC
clone size: once; D gene: TRBD2; V gene: TRBV5-5; J gene: TRBJ2-1; CDR3 protein: CASSLGLAGLNEQFF; CDR3 DNA: TGTGCCAGCAGCTTGGGGCTAGCGGGCCTAAATGAGCAGTTCTTC
clone size: .; D gene: TRBD1; V gene: TRBV10-2; J gene: TRBJ2-7; CDR3 protein: CASSSGTGVYEQYF; CDR3 DNA: TGCGCCAGCAGCTCCGGGACAGGGGTCTACGAGCAGTACTTC
clone size: few; D gene: .; V gene: TRBV4-1; J gene: TRBJ1-3; CDR3 protein: CASSQVSRGSGNTIYF; CDR3 DNA: TGCGCCAGCAGCCAAGTGTCCAGGGGATCTGGAAACACCATATATTTT
clone size: .; D gene: .; V gene: TRBV4-3; J gene: TRBJ1-5; CDR3 protein: CASSQDLGRDDQPQHF; CDR3 DNA: TGCGCCAGCAGCCAAGATTTAGGGAGAGACGATCAGCCCCAGCATTTT
clone size: .; D gene: .; V gene: TRBV10-3; J gene: TRBJ2-6; CDR3 protein: CAISESLTSGANVLTF; CDR3 DNA: TGTGCCATCAGTGAGAGTCTGACCTCTGGGGCCAACGTCCTGACTTTC